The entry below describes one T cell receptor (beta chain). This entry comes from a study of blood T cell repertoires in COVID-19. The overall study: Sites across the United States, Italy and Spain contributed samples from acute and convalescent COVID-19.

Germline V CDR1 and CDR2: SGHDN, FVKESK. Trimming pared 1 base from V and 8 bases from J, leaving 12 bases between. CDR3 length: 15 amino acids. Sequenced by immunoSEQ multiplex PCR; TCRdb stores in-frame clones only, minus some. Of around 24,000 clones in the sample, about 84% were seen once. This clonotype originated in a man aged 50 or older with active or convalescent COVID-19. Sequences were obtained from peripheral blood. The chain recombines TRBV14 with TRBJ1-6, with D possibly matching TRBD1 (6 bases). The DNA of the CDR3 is TGTGCCAGCAGCCAAGGCAGGGGTGAGCATTCACCCCTCCACTTT. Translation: CASSQGRGEHSPLHF.